This T cell receptor (beta chain) is from a study of blood T cell repertoires in COVID-19. Study overall: Material from acute and convalescent COVID-19 was sourced from the United States, Italy and Spain. The analysed material was cDNA or gDNA that came from T cells, B-cell-depleted T cells, or PBMCs.

Only in-frame clones appear in the TCRdb table, and some are missing; sequencing was by immunoSEQ multiplex PCR. The sample has about 70,000 clones; approximately 80% are singletons. This CDR3 contains 16 residues. V trimming: 2 bases; J trimming: 0 bases; junction bases outside the gene matches: 4. Germline lookup yields CDR1 SGHRS and CDR2 YFSETQ. The chain is built from TRBV5-1 and TRBJ2-7; 11 bases map to TRBD2. The sequence came from a man aged 70-80 years who had recovered from COVID-19. What was sequenced was peripheral blood. CDR3 in amino acids: CASSLKTSGTSYEQYF. The CDR3, as DNA: TGCGCCAGCAGCTTAAAGACTAGCGGGACCTCCTACGAGCAGTACTTC.